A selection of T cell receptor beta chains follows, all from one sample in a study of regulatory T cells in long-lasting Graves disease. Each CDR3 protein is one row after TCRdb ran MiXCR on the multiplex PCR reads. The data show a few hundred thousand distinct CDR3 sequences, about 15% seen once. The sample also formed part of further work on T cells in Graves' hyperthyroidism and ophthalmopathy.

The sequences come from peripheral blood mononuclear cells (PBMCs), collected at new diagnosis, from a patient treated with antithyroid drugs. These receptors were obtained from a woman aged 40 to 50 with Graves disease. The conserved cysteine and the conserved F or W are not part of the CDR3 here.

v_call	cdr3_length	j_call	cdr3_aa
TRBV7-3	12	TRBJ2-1	ASSQRPDMGEQF
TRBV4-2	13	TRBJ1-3	ASSQAFLGMDTIY
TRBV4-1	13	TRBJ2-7	ASSFGTGSPYEQY
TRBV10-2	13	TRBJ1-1	ASSESGGWHTEAF
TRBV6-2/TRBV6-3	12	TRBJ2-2	ASEIGTATGELF
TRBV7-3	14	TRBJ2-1	ASSLSWEEGGNEQF
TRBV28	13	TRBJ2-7	ASRNQGGYSYEQY
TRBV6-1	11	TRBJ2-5	ATRTHFQETQY
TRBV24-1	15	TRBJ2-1	ATSDQPRVFGYNEQF
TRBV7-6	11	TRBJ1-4	ASSPLADEKLF
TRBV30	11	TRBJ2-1	AGKTSGYNEQF
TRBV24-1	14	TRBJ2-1	ATSDRLAGAYNEQF
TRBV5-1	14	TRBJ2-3	ASSFQREPPTDTQY
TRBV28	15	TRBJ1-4	ASSLRVPGQGDEKLF
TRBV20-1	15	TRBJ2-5	SARTPDSGRAYETQY
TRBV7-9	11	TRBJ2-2	ASSFRGAGELF
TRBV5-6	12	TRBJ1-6	ASSDTGVNSPLH
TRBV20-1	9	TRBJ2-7	SASGRGEQY
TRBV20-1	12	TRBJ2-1	SASGTRSYNEQF
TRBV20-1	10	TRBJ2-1	SAPLAESEQF
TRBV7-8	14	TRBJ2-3	ASSEVAGGRLDTQY
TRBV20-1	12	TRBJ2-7	SASGGLSSYEQY
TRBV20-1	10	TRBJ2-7	SALGPHEGQY
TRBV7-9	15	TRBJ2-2	ASSLETGGANTGELF
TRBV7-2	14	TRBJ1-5	ASSFFTGVSNQPQH
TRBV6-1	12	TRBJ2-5	ASRETSGTETQY
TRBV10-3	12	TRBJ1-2	ATLTGGADYGYT
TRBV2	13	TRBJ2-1	ASSSDTPEYNEQF
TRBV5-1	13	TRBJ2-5	ASSLARRVGETQY
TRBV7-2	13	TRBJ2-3	ASSLGGPVSDTQY
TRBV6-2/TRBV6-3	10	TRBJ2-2	ASSYSAGELF
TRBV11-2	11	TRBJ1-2	ASSPKTGRGYT
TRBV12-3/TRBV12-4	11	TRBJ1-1	ASTRTGVTEAF
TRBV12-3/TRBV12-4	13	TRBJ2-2	ASSHRDSQAGELF
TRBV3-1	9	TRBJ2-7	ASSQNYEQY
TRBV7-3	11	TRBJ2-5	ASSTAGGQTQY
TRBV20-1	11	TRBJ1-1	SARPPGTGEAF
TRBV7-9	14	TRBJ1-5	ASSLWQGAGNQPQH
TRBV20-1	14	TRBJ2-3	SATTWVAGGVDTQY
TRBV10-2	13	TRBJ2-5	ASRTGAGLAGVMF
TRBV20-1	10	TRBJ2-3	SAPSGTDTQY
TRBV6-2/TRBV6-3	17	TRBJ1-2	ASSYSLGTWAFANYGYT
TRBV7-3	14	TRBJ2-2	ASPLGRGGNTGELF
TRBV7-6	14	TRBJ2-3	ASSSPGPPLLNTQY
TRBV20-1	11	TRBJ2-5	SARTSGKETQY
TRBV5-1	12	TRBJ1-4	ASSTGQGDEKLF
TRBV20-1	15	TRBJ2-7	SAQGLAGPIVTYEQY
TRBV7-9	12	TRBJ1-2	ASSLAPSFGLNT
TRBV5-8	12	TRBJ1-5	ASSLRGRDQPQH
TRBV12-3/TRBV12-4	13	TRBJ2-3	ASREDRGRADTQY
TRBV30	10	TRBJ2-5	AWSGTQETQY
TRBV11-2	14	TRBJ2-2	ASSSLRGRDTGELF
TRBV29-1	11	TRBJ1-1	SVGPGGHTEAF
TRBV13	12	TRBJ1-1	ASSLDSGNTEAF
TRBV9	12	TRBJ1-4	ASSVEPTNEKLF
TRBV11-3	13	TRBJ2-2	ASESRELNTGELF
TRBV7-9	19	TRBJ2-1	ASSLGGFGAAQHFGQNEQF
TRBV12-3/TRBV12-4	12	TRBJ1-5	ASSLTNSNQPQH
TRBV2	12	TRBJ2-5	ASMLGPGQETQY